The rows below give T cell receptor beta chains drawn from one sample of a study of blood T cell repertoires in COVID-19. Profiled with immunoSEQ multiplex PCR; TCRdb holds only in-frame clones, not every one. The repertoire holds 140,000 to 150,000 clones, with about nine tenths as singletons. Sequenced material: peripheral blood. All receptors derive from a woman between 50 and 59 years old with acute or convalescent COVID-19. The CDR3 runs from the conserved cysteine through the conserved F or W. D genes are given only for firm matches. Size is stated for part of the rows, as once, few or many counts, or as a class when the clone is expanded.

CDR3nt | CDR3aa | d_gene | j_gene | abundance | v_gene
TGTGCCAGCAGCCGGGGACAGGGAGGGATGCCGGAGACCCAGTACTTC | CASSRGQGGMPETQYF | TRBD1 | TRBJ2-5 | NA | TRBV3-1/TRBV3-2
TGCGCCAGCAGCTTCTCTAGTCGGGGAGAGGAAAAACTGTTTTTT | CASSFSSRGEEKLFF | NA | TRBJ1-4 | NA | TRBV5-1
TGTGCCAGCAGATGGACTAGCGGGAGGGACGGGGAGCTGTTTTTT | CASRWTSGRDGELFF | TRBD2 | TRBJ2-2 | NA | TRBV6-4
TGTGCCAGCAGAGCGGGACTAGCGGGGTTATATGAGCAGTTCTTC | CASRAGLAGLYEQFF | TRBD2 | TRBJ2-1 | NA | TRBV2
TGTGCCAGCAGCTTCCAGGGAAATGATCAGCCCCAGCATTTT | CASSFQGNDQPQHF | NA | TRBJ1-5 | few | TRBV7-9
TGTGCCAGTAGCAGGGCTCCGAACACTGAAGCTTTCTTT | CASSRAPNTEAFF | NA | TRBJ1-1 | NA | TRBV19
TGTGCCAGCAGCCAAGACGCAATCGGACAGGGGGCGTACGGCTACACCTTC | CASSQDAIGQGAYGYTF | TRBD1 | TRBJ1-2 | NA | TRBV3-1/TRBV3-2
TGTGCCAGTACTGGGACAGGAACCTACGAGCAGTACTTC | CASTGTGTYEQYF | TRBD1 | TRBJ2-7 | NA | TRBV19
TGTGCCAGTGCCGTACAGGGGGCCGACTCACCCCTCCACTTT | CASAVQGADSPLHF | TRBD1 | TRBJ1-6 | NA | TRBV19
TGTGCCAGCAGCGCGGACAGTAACAATGAGCAGTTCTTC | CASSADSNNEQFF | NA | TRBJ2-1 | NA | TRBV6-4
TGTGCCTGGAGTCGCGGATCTTCTAATGAAAAACTGTTTTTT | CAWSRGSSNEKLFF | NA | TRBJ1-4 | NA | TRBV30
TGTGCCAGTAGTATCGTGACGCGGTCCTACGAGCAGTACTTC | CASSIVTRSYEQYF | NA | TRBJ2-7 | NA | TRBV19
TGTGCCAGCCAGACAGGGGGCGTCACTGAAGCTTTCTTT | CASQTGGVTEAFF | TRBD1 | TRBJ1-1 | NA | TRBV7-9
TGTGCCAGTAGTATATCGGAGGTAACGGCCCTCAATCAGCCCCAGCATTTT | CASSISEVTALNQPQHF | NA | TRBJ1-5 | NA | TRBV19
TGTGCCAGCAGTTTCCTCCCGATAGGACAGACCCAAGAGACCCAGTACTTC | CASSFLPIGQTQETQYF | NA | TRBJ2-5 | NA | TRBV27
TGTGCCACCAGTGATCGTCGGGGTGGCACAGATACGCAGTATTTT | CATSDRRGGTDTQYF | NA | TRBJ2-3 | NA | TRBV24-1
TGTGCCAGCAGTGAAGAGGGGGCTTACAATCAGCCCCAGCATTTT | CASSEEGAYNQPQHF | TRBD1 | TRBJ1-5 | NA | TRBV2
TGTGCCAGCAGCTTCGCCGGGACAGGGAATTATGGCTACACCTTC | CASSFAGTGNYGYTF | TRBD1 | TRBJ1-2 | NA | TRBV9
TGTGCCAGCAGTTACTCGCCGGCACCGGTCATGGAGGCGCAGTATTTT | CASSYSPAPVMEAQYF | NA | TRBJ2-3 | NA | TRBV6-5
TGTGCCAGCAGTTTGGCGGGGGAGGGTGTCGGGGAGCTGTTTTTT | CASSLAGEGVGELFF | TRBD2 | TRBJ2-2 | NA | TRBV27
TGTGCCAGCAGCTTGAACCGGGACAATCAGCCCCAGCATTTT | CASSLNRDNQPQHF | NA | TRBJ1-5 | few | TRBV5-4
TGTGCCAGCAGTTTAGACAGGGGGCGCGCAGCTTTCTTT | CASSLDRGRAAFF | TRBD1 | TRBJ1-1 | NA | TRBV28
TGTGCCAGCAGTTTAACTCGGACAGGGAACACTGAAGCTTTCTTT | CASSLTRTGNTEAFF | TRBD1 | TRBJ1-1 | NA | TRBV28
TGCGCCAGCAGCTTGGAAGCGGGGGTCACCGGGGAGCTGTTTTTT | CASSLEAGVTGELFF | TRBD2 | TRBJ2-2 | NA | TRBV5-1
TGCGCCAGCAGCTCTTCTTCGGGAGATACTGAAGCTTTCTTT | CASSSSSGDTEAFF | NA | TRBJ1-1 | NA | TRBV5-1
TGTGCCAGCAGTGTAGGAGACTCTGGAAACACCATATATTTT | CASSVGDSGNTIYF | NA | TRBJ1-3 | few | TRBV6-1
TGTGCCAGCCAACAGGGGGCGGTTACCGGGGAGCTGTTTTTT | CASQQGAVTGELFF | TRBD1 | TRBJ2-2 | once | TRBV11-3
TGTGCCAGCTCACTGTTTCAGGGGGCGGATGAAAAACTGTTTTTT | CASSLFQGADEKLFF | TRBD1 | TRBJ1-4 | NA | TRBV18
TGTGCCAGCAGCTTACGAGCGGGAGAGTCAAATGAGCAGTTCTTC | CASSLRAGESNEQFF | TRBD2 | TRBJ2-1 | NA | TRBV7-7
TGTGCCAGCAGCTATGACATAACTAGCACAGATACGCAGTATTTT | CASSYDITSTDTQYF | NA | TRBJ2-3 | NA | TRBV7-9
TGTGCCGGGCCCGGGACTGCCCGACTCACAGGTCACAGGGAGCAGTTCTTC | CAGPGTARLTGHREQFF | NA | TRBJ2-1 | NA | TRBV6-4
TGCGCCAGCAGCTTGGATATAGCGACCCTTGGGGAGACCCAGTACTTC | CASSLDIATLGETQYF | NA | TRBJ2-5 | NA | TRBV5-1
TGTGCCAGCAGCCCCCCTTTACGAGGAATATCTGGGGCCAACGTCCTGACTTTC | CASSPPLRGISGANVLTF | NA | TRBJ2-6 | NA | TRBV28
TGTGCCACCAGGTTCCAGGAGGACTACGAGCAGTACTTC | CATRFQEDYEQYF | NA | TRBJ2-7 | NA | TRBV24-1
TGCAGCGTCATACAGGCTCTAGGCACTGAAGCTTTCTTT | CSVIQALGTEAFF | NA | TRBJ1-1 | NA | TRBV29-1
TGTGCCAGCATGGGCGTGGCCCCCTCTGGGGCCAACGTCCTGACTTTC | CASMGVAPSGANVLTF | NA | TRBJ2-6 | NA | TRBV2
TGTGCCAGTAGTATAGGTGCGGCCTCACCCCTCCACTTT | CASSIGAASPLHF | NA | TRBJ1-6 | NA | TRBV19
TGTGCCAGCAGGAGAGGAGAACCAGATACGCAGTATTTT | CASRRGEPDTQYF | NA | TRBJ2-3 | NA | TRBV25-1
TGTGCCAGCAGTCCCCGACAGGGGAGGTACAATGAGCAGTTCTTC | CASSPRQGRYNEQFF | TRBD1 | TRBJ2-1 | once | TRBV27
TGTGCCAGTAGTCGAAGAGGCAATCAGCCCCAGCATTTT | CASSRRGNQPQHF | NA | TRBJ1-5 | NA | TRBV19
TGTGCCACCAGCATGGGACTGTTAGCCCTCCACTTT | CATSMGLLALHF | NA | TRBJ1-6 | NA | TRBV15
TGTGCCAGCAGTCCGGGACAGGGTATCTACAATGAGCAGTTCTTC | CASSPGQGIYNEQFF | TRBD1 | TRBJ2-1 | NA | TRBV6-5
TGTGCCAGCAGCGGACGTTCGTGGGGAGAGGGCTACACCTTC | CASSGRSWGEGYTF | NA | TRBJ1-2 | NA | TRBV5-4
TGCGCCAGCAGCCAAGGTATGAGCCCGAAGCGCGGCTACACCTTC | CASSQGMSPKRGYTF | NA | TRBJ1-2 | NA | TRBV4-1
TGTGCCACCAAACCCGACAGGGCGAACACTGAAGCTTTCTTT | CATKPDRANTEAFF | TRBD1 | TRBJ1-1 | NA | TRBV6-4
TGTGCCAGCAGCCAAGTAAACTTTAACTATGGCTACACCTTC | CASSQVNFNYGYTF | NA | TRBJ1-2 | NA | TRBV3-1/TRBV3-2
TGTGCCAGTATCAAAGGCCAACCGGGGTGGAATCAGCCCCAGCATTTT | CASIKGQPGWNQPQHF | NA | TRBJ1-5 | NA | TRBV19
TGTGCCAGCTCCGAAGACAGGGAAGTTGTAATAGGGCAGTTCTTC | CASSEDREVVIGQFF | TRBD1 | TRBJ2-1 | NA | TRBV5-8
TGCGCCAGCATGGAATTTGGGACAGGGGATGAAAAACTGTTTTTT | CASMEFGTGDEKLFF | TRBD1 | TRBJ1-4 | NA | TRBV10-2
TGTGCCAGCAGCCTCGGGGGGGGCACAGATACGCAGTATTTT | CASSLGGGTDTQYF | TRBD2 | TRBJ2-3 | NA | TRBV13
TGTGCCAGCAGCTTAACAGACATACTAGCGGGAGACAATGAGCAGTTCTTC | CASSLTDILAGDNEQFF | TRBD2 | TRBJ2-1 | once | TRBV7-3
TGTGCCAGCAGCTTAGGCAGGGCTAACTATGGCTACACCTTC | CASSLGRANYGYTF | NA | TRBJ1-2 | NA | TRBV7-8
TGTGCCAGCAGTGGGACAGGAGGGAACACTGAAGCTTTCTTT | CASSGTGGNTEAFF | TRBD1 | TRBJ1-1 | NA | TRBV2
TGTGCCAGCAGTTTAGGACACTCCACCCACCAGCCCCAGCATTTT | CASSLGHSTHQPQHF | NA | TRBJ1-5 | NA | TRBV28
TGTGCCAGCAGCGCGGCTGGGGCATCCGGAACTGAAGCTTTCTTT | CASSAAGASGTEAFF | NA | TRBJ1-1 | NA | TRBV9
TGTGCCAGCAGTGAACGACAGGGGATTCAGGGCTACACCTTC | CASSERQGIQGYTF | TRBD1 | TRBJ1-2 | NA | TRBV6-1
TGTGCCAGCAGTTCACAGAGTCAGCCCCAGCATTTT | CASSSQSQPQHF | NA | TRBJ1-5 | NA | TRBV28
TGCGCCAGCAGCCTTATAGGACTAGCGGCACAAGAGCAGTTCTTC | CASSLIGLAAQEQFF | TRBD2 | TRBJ2-1 | NA | TRBV4-1